This passage covers 25 T cell receptor beta chains from one sample sequenced in a study of T cell responses to AZD1222 COVID-19 vaccine. Profiled with immunoSEQ multiplex PCR; TCRdb holds only in-frame clones, not every one. The sample includes around 150,000 clones, 92% of them seen just once. This material consisted of peripheral blood, taken 28 days after the second AZD1222 dose. The receptor set was obtained from an adult who received the AZD1222 COVID-19 vaccine.

This rearrangement joins TRBV28 to TRBJ1-4; D uncertain. V lost 2 bases and J 5 bases, leaving 3 bases between the germline ends. Looked up from germline, CDR1 is MDHEN and CDR2 is SYDVKM. There are 12 residues in the CDR3. CDR3 DNA: TGTGCCAGCAGTTTAGTGAATGAAAAACTGTTTTTT. Translating gives CASSLVNEKLFF.

V gene TRBV30 combines with J gene TRBJ1-1, with TRBD1 matching over 10 bases. CDR3 length: 15 residues. CDR1 is GTSNPN, CDR2 SVGIG, per germline (reference sequence). Unmatched junction bases numbered 9, after V lost 3 bases and J lost 5 bases. The CDR3 sequence is CAWRWRGQGGTEAFF. The CDR3 coding sequence is TGTGCCTGGAGGTGGCGAGGACAGGGGGGGACTGAAGCTTTCTTT.

J is TRBJ1-5 and V is TRBV28; no definite D call. Trimming removed 10 bases at V and 1 base at J, with 8 bases between. Germline lookup yields CDR1 MDHEN and CDR2 SYDVKM. This CDR3 has 12 amino acids. The CDR3 reads CATFTSNQPQHF. The CDR3 coding sequence is TGTGCCACCTTCACAAGCAATCAGCCCCAGCATTTT.

This chain uses TRBV2 with TRBJ1-3; D might be TRBD1 (6 bases). The germline CDR1 and CDR2 sequences are SNHLY and FYNNEI. The CDR3 has 16 residues. V was shortened by 6 bases and J by 2 bases, with 17 bases between the two germline ends. The CDR3 protein is CASSLYIGGPGNTIYF. CDR3 DNA: TGTGCCAGCAGCCTATATATTGGGGGGCCTGGAAACACCATATATTTT. Filled out from reference TRBV2 and TRBJ1-3, the complete variable domain reads EPEVTQTPSHQVTQMGQEVILRCVPISNHLYFYWYRQILGQKVEFLVSFYNNEISEKSEIFDDQFSVERPDGSNFTLKIRSTKLEDSAMYFCASSLYIGGPGNTIYFGEGSWLTVV.

The rearrangement links TRBV28 to TRBJ2-3; D possibly matches TRBD1 or TRBD2 (6 bases each). The germline gives CDR1 MDHEN, CDR2 SYDVKM. The V end lost 7 bases, the J end lost 2 bases, and 16 bases lay between the germline ends. The CDR3 has 15 amino acids. The CDR3 nucleotides are TGTGCCAGCAACAAGGGGGGCAGGGCCACAGATACGCAGTATTTT. It specifies CASNKGGRATDTQYF.

The chain couples TRBV6-4 to TRBJ2-7; 7 nucleotides line up with TRBD1. V shed 6 bases and J 0 bases; nucleotides not matched to a gene: 5. The CDR3 runs 14 residues. In germline, CDR1 is MRHNA, CDR2 SNTAGT. The CDR3 sequence: CASSRDSSSYEQYF. CDR3 DNA: TGTGCCAGCAGCCGGGACAGCAGCTCCTACGAGCAGTACTTC.

This chain joins TRBV28 and TRBJ1-2, with 8 bases that match TRBD1. CDR3 length: 17 residues. CDR1 MDHEN and CDR2 SYDVKM come from the germline V gene. The trim removed 6 bases at V and 3 bases at J, leaving 15 bases unmatched. Here the CDR3 reads CASSTTGGAFLYYGYTF. As DNA, the CDR3 is TGTGCCAGCAGCACTACAGGGGGGGCATTTTTATACTATGGCTACACCTTC.

The chain is built from TRBV14 and TRBJ2-2, with D possibly TRBD1 on 6 matching bases. This CDR3 has 15 amino acids. CDR1 is SGHDN, CDR2 FVKESK, per germline. Trimming stripped 1 base from V and 5 bases from J, with 11 bases between. Here the CDR3 reads CASSQVQGITGELFF. CDR3 nucleotide sequence: TGTGCCAGCAGCCAAGTTCAGGGGATAACCGGGGAGCTGTTTTTT.

J is TRBJ1-3 and V is TRBV7-9; 7 positions agree with TRBD1. The junction had 5 bases not matched to a gene; V was cut back by 0 bases and J by 9 bases. The length of the CDR3 is 14 residues. The V gene's germline CDR1 is SEHNR and CDR2 FQNEAQ (reference sequence). The CDR3 DNA reads TGTGCCAGCAGCTTAGCGGCAGGGGGATTCACCATATATTTT. It is translated as CASSLAAGGFTIYF.

The gene calls are TRBV7-6 and TRBJ2-7, with D maybe TRBD2 (5 bases). The CDR3 runs to 14 residues. CDR1 is SGHVS and CDR2 is FNYEAQ in the germline V gene. V was pared by 2 bases and J by 0 bases, with 8 bases between. The CDR3 DNA sequence: TGTGCCAGCAGCTTAAGCCGGGGCTCCTACGAGCAGTACTTC. Its protein is CASSLSRGSYEQYF.

V usage is TRBV30 and J usage is TRBJ1-6; D possibly corresponds to TRBD1 (6 bases). There are 13 residues in the CDR3. Germline V gene data show CDR1 as GTSNPN and CDR2 as SVGIG (reference sequence). The ends were cut back, 3 bases at V and 13 bases at J, with 16 bases in the middle. The CDR3 protein is CAWRDRLESPLHF. The CDR3 nucleotides are TGTGCCTGGAGGGACAGATTAGAATCTCCCCTCCACTTT.

The chain recombines TRBV6-2 or TRBV6-3 with TRBJ2-3; 8 bases agree with TRBD2. This CDR3 comprises 15 residues. The J segment lost 4 bases and the V segment lost 4 bases, leaving 7 bases of the junction unmatched. CDR1 is MNHEY, CDR2 SVGEGT, per germline. The CDR3, as DNA: TGTGCCAGCAGTTCCTATAGCGGGATGGCAGATACGCAGTATTTT. Residues: CASSSYSGMADTQYF.

The rearrangement links TRBV19 to TRBJ1-5; D uncertain. CDR1 is LNHDA and CDR2 is SQIVND in the germline V gene (reference sequence). The V end was cut by 6 bases, the J end by 3 bases, with 21 bases between. There are 17 residues in the CDR3. The CDR3 nucleotides are TGTGCCAGTAGCGGAGGCCGTTCGGTGGCTCCCAATCAGCCCCAGCATTTT. Protein sequence: CASSGGRSVAPNQPQHF.

The V and J genes are TRBV28 and TRBJ1-2; no reliable D call. With 3 bases removed from V and 4 bases from J, the gap between germline ends came to 9 bases. CDR3 size: 13 residues. The germline V gene has CDR1 MDHEN and CDR2 SYDVKM. The CDR3 is CASSFGGRYGYTF. CDR3 coding DNA: TGTGCCAGCAGTTTTGGCGGCCGCTATGGCTACACCTTC.

By frequency in the sample, this clone is medium-sized. J is TRBJ2-5 and V is TRBV7-9; 7 positions match TRBD2. The CDR3 length is 15 residues. Germline V gene sequence: CDR1 SEHNR, CDR2 FQNEAQ (reference sequence). The J segment lost 3 bases and the V segment lost 1 base, leaving 5 bases of the junction unmatched. CDR3 residues: CASSLVLGLKETQYF. As DNA, the CDR3 is TGTGCCAGCAGCTTAGTATTGGGACTAAAAGAGACCCAGTACTTC.

The gene calls are TRBV7-9 and TRBJ2-5; TRBD2 matches at 14 bases. The V segment lost 6 bases and the J segment 6 bases; nucleotides outside the gene matches: 15. The CDR3 is 18 residues long. Germline lookup yields CDR1 SEHNR and CDR2 FQNEAQ (reference sequence). The CDR3, as DNA: TGTGCCAGCAGTCAAGTGGGGACTAGCGGGAGAGCGAGAAAGACCCAGTACTTC. It translates to CASSQVGTSGRARKTQYF.

The V call is TRBV6-2 or TRBV6-3, the J call TRBJ1-1; D is uncertain. In germline, CDR1 is MNHEY, CDR2 SVGEGT. There are 11 residues in the CDR3. Trimming shortened V by 4 bases and J by 5 bases, and 5 bases separated the two germline ends. The CDR3 region is CASSLRTEAFF. DNA for the CDR3: TGTGCCAGCAGTTTGAGGACTGAAGCTTTCTTT.

The V and J genes are TRBV4-1 and TRBJ1-3; 8 bases line up with TRBD1. The V and J ends lost 4 bases and 8 bases, in that order; junction bases with no gene match: 7. Germline CDR1 MGHRA, CDR2 YSYEKL. The CDR3 spans 14 residues. This CDR3 reads CASSRSTGGDTIYF. DNA for the CDR3: TGCGCCAGCAGCCGATCTACAGGGGGGGACACCATATATTTT.

This clone showed up just once. The chain links TRBV28 to TRBJ2-1; perhaps TRBD2 as D (5 bases). CDR1 and CDR2 (germline): MDHEN, SYDVKM. The CDR3 totals 16 residues. V dropped 6 bases and J dropped 1 base, with 16 bases sitting between them. The CDR3 nucleotides are TGTGCCAGCAGAACTAGGTCCTTGATTTCCTACAATGAGCAGTTCTTC. Translated, it gives CASRTRSLISYNEQFF. The whole variable domain, remainder taken from reference TRBV28 and TRBJ2-1, is DVKVTQSSRYLVKRTGEKVFLECVQDMDHENMFWYRQDPGLGLRLIYFSYDVKMKEKGDIPEGYSVSREKKERFSLILESASTNQTSMYLCASRTRSLISYNEQFFGPGTRLTVL.

This rearrangement joins TRBV4-3 to TRBJ1-4; a weak D match, TRBD1 (5 bases). Germline lookup yields CDR1 LGHNA and CDR2 YSLEER. With 0 bases removed from V and 7 bases from J, the gap between germline ends came to 15 bases. The CDR3 extends over 16 amino acids. This CDR3 is CASSQDSGGGGEKLFF. The CDR3 DNA reads as TGCGCCAGCAGCCAAGATTCTGGGGGTGGGGGTGAAAAACTGTTTTTT.

This clone has a handful of counts. The chain uses TRBV5-4 and TRBJ1-1, with D tentatively TRBD1 (5 bases). The germline V gene has CDR1 SGHNT and CDR2 YYREEE (reference sequence). The CDR3 contains 13 residues. The V end lost 4 bases, the J end lost 2 bases, and 9 bases lay between the germline ends. For the CDR3, the DNA is TGTGCCAGCAGCATCGACAGAAACACTGAAGCTTTCTTT. Its protein product is CASSIDRNTEAFF.

This clone has a single count. V usage is TRBV30 and J usage is TRBJ2-2; tentatively, D is TRBD2 (7 bases). The CDR3 contains 15 residues. V shed 7 bases and J shed 4 bases, with 19 bases lying between them. CDR1 GTSNPN and CDR2 SVGIG come from the germline V gene (reference sequence). The CDR3 here is CAFMKGGYFTGELFF. CDR3 DNA sequence: TGTGCCTTCATGAAGGGGGGGTACTTCACCGGGGAGCTGTTTTTT.

This chain uses TRBV7-9 with TRBJ1-4; TRBD1 is a possible D gene (5 bases). CDR1 is SEHNR, CDR2 FQNEAQ, per germline (reference sequence). The germline V and J ends were trimmed by 5 bases and 0 bases, with 10 bases remaining between them. The CDR3 is 15 amino acids. Here the CDR3 DNA reads TGTGCCAGCAGCCTGGTCAGGGCAACTAATGAAAAACTGTTTTTT. Residues: CASSLVRATNEKLFF.

The V call is TRBV5-1, the J call TRBJ2-1, with TRBD2 matching over 14 bases. Germline CDR1 and CDR2: SGHRS and YFSETQ. Trimming removed 7 bases from V and 8 bases from J; junction bases left unmatched: 8. There are 15 residues in the CDR3. The CDR3 DNA reads as TGCGCCAGCTACCGGGGACTAGCGGGAGTTTATGAGCAGTTCTTC. Translation: CASYRGLAGVYEQFF. The whole variable domain, remainder taken from reference TRBV5-1 and TRBJ2-1, is KAGVTQTPRYLIKTRGQQVTLSCSPISGHRSVSWYQQTPGQGLQFLFEYFSETQRNKGNFPGRFSGRQFSNSRSEMNVSTLELGDSALYLCASYRGLAGVYEQFFGPGTRLTVL.

The chain combines TRBV5-6 with TRBJ1-2, with TRBD1 identical over 7 bases. Germline V gene data show CDR1 as SGHDT and CDR2 as YYEEEE. This CDR3 is built from 13 residues. The V gene end was trimmed by 2 bases and the J gene end by 8 bases; junction bases not matched to a gene: 6. CDR3 nucleotide sequence: TGTGCCAGCAGCTTCGGGGACAGACGGGGCTACACCTTC. Its protein is CASSFGDRRGYTF.